This T cell receptor beta chain stems from a study of identical twins. Study-wide findings and caveats: It was possible that invariant MAIT and iNKT cells partly confounded the zero-insertion analyses. Memory repertoires showed no such pattern, whereas abundant cord blood beta clonotypes carried fewer insertions.

With respect to this clonotype: Its matching antigen is unknown.

Trimming left V 6 bases short and J 3 bases short, with 11 bases between. The CDR3 runs 14 residues. Germline V gives CDR1 KGHDR, CDR2 SFDVKD. In TCRdb, the 5' RACE reads were re-called with MiXCR into one record per CDR3 protein. This sample carries about 240,000 distinct CDR3 sequences, over 9.5% of them seen once, and the ten largest clones take about 4.1%. These data also formed part of another study, on yellow fever vaccine responses in identical twins.

The clonotype was recovered from a woman younger than 35 in good health. The sample was memory (CD45RO+) T cells sorted from blood. The chain recombines TRBV24-1 with TRBJ2-1, with D possibly matching TRBD2 (6 bases). The CDR3 DNA sequence: TGTGCCACCAGTAATAACGGGGGCTACAATGAGCAGTTCTTC. Its translation is CATSNNGGYNEQFF.